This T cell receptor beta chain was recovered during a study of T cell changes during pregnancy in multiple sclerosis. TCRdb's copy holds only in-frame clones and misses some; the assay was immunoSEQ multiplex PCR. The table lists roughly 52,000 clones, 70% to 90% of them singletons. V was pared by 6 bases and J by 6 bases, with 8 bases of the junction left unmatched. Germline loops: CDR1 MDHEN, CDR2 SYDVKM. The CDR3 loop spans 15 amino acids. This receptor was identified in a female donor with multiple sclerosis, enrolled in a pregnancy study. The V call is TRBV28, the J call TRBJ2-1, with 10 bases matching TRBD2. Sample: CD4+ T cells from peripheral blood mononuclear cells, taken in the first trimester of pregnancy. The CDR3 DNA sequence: TGTGCCAGCAGAACAGCGGGAGGGCCGATCAATGAGCAGTTCTTC. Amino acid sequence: CASRTAGGPINEQFF.